This TCR beta chain was recovered during a study of blood T cell repertoires in COVID-19. The overall study: COVID-19 samples, acute and convalescent, were from the United States, Italy and Spain.

In germline, CDR1 is LNHDA, CDR2 SQIVND (reference sequence). The CDR3 totals 13 residues. V was shortened by 7 bases and J by 3 bases, with 12 bases between the two germline ends. Authors' methods: Amplification from reference gene primers served as the basis for estimated nucleated cell counts. Only in-frame clones appear in the TCRdb table, and some are missing; sequencing was by immunoSEQ multiplex PCR. That table supplies the V and J calls and clone size; D and trimming were determined from the DNA. The sample has just over 250,000 clones; roughly 86% are singletons. The V gene is TRBV19, the J gene TRBJ1-2; D might be TRBD1 (6 bases). The TCR originated in a man between 40 and 49 years old who had recovered from COVID-19. What was sequenced was peripheral blood. The CDR3 sequence: CASTGARYYGYTF. The CDR3, as DNA: TGTGCCAGTACAGGGGCAAGGTACTATGGCTACACCTTC.